Listed below are T cell receptor beta chains from one sample, sequenced in a study of OX40 agonist ivuxolimab in advanced cancers. The data were produced by immunoSEQ multiplex PCR, yet TCRdb's version contains in-frame clones alone and is incomplete. There are about 87,000 clones in the sample; approximately 87% occur only once, and roughly 1.5% lies in the top ten. The sequencing here drew on CD4+ or CD8+ T cells sorted from blood, taken in a trial of the OX40 agonist ivuxolimab. These receptors came from an adult with an advanced solid tumor such as melanoma, head and neck, liver or kidney cancer. CDR3s include the opening cysteine and the closing phenylalanine or tryptophan. The D gene is left open where the match is weak. For some rows the clone size is stated as once, few or many, or as a class when expanded; others skip it.

TRBJ2-1,.,TRBV7-2,TRBD2,CASSPTLIGEGNEQFF,TGTGCCAGCAGCCCTACGCTTATCGGGGAGGGTAATGAGCAGTTCTTC
TRBJ1-1,.,TRBV5-4,TRBD1,CASSTKTGMNTEAFF,TGTGCCAGCAGCACTAAGACAGGGATGAACACTGAAGCTTTCTTT
TRBJ1-2,.,TRBV7-9,.,CASSVFDPAYYGYAF,TGTGCCAGCAGCGTATTTGATCCTGCCTACTATGGCTACGCCTTC
TRBJ2-1,.,TRBV11-2,TRBD2,CASSLERASGRLYNEQFF,TGTGCCAGCAGCTTAGAACGGGCTAGCGGGAGACTATACAATGAGCAGTTCTTC
TRBJ2-1,.,TRBV7-2,TRBD2,CASSLRLAYNEQFF,TGTGCCAGCAGCTTAAGACTAGCATACAATGAGCAGTTCTTC
TRBJ2-7,.,TRBV6-1,.,CASSEQGGSYEQYF,TGTGCCAGCAGTGAACAGGGGGGCTCCTACGAGCAGTACTTC
TRBJ2-6,once,TRBV19,.,CATGPTGANVLTF,TGTGCTACCGGGCCCACAGGGGCCAACGTCCTGACTTTC
TRBJ1-2,.,TRBV19,TRBD1,CASSTVPGQGDYGYTF,TGTGCCAGTAGTACTGTCCCGGGACAGGGGGACTATGGCTACACCTTC
TRBJ2-7,.,TRBV29-1,TRBD1,CSGKGTGALQEQYF,TGCAGCGGTAAAGGGACAGGAGCCCTCCAGGAGCAGTACTTC
TRBJ2-7,.,TRBV27,.,CASKSVGTDSYEQYF,TGTGCCAGCAAATCCGTCGGGACTGACTCCTACGAGCAGTACTTC
TRBJ2-3,.,TRBV9,TRBD2,CASSGLAGVGPDTQYF,TGTGCCAGCAGCGGCCTAGCGGGAGTGGGTCCAGATACGCAGTATTTT
TRBJ1-2,.,TRBV6-1,TRBD1,CASSEGTGGDGYGYTF,TGTGCCAGCAGTGAAGGGACAGGGGGCGATGGCTATGGCTACACCTTC
TRBJ2-1,.,TRBV7-9,TRBD2,CASRPSAAGFNEQFF,TGTGCCAGCAGGCCATCAGCAGCGGGATTCAATGAGCAGTTCTTC
TRBJ1-3,.,TRBV2,TRBD1,CASTSGTGVRSGNTIYF,TGTGCCAGCACATCCGGGACAGGGGTTAGATCTGGAAACACCATATATTTT
TRBJ2-2,.,TRBV10-3,.,CAISESQAQNTGELFF,TGTGCCATCAGTGAGAGCCAGGCACAGAACACCGGGGAGCTGTTTTTT
TRBJ1-2,.,TRBV5-1,TRBD1,CASSTEQGAKYGYTF,TGCGCCAGCAGCACAGAACAGGGGGCAAAGTATGGCTACACCTTC
TRBJ2-7,.,TRBV11-1,TRBD1,CASSPGQGTYEQYF,TGTGCCAGCAGCCCAGGACAGGGAACCTACGAGCAGTACTTC
TRBJ2-3,.,TRBV30,TRBD1,CAWSVHTGGADTQYF,TGTGCCTGGAGTGTACACACAGGGGGCGCAGATACGCAGTATTTT
TRBJ2-1,.,TRBV9,.,CASSVGVGRDEQFF,TGTGCCAGCAGCGTAGGGGTGGGAAGGGATGAGCAGTTCTTC
TRBJ1-2,.,TRBV27,.,CASRSPQNYGYTF,TGTGCCAGCAGGAGCCCACAGAACTATGGCTACACCTTC
TRBJ1-1,.,TRBV5-4,.,CASSLGWEVGEAFF,TGTGCCAGCAGCTTGGGGTGGGAGGTCGGTGAAGCTTTCTTT
TRBJ2-5,.,TRBV7-7,TRBD1,CASSTNRGETQYF,TGTGCTAGCAGCACCAACAGGGGAGAGACCCAGTACTTC
TRBJ2-1,.,TRBV6-6,TRBD1,CASSYSTRQGAGEQFF,TGTGCCAGCAGTTACTCGACCAGACAGGGGGCTGGTGAGCAGTTCTTC
TRBJ2-2,.,TRBV27,.,CASSLSLGELFF,TGTGCCAGCAGTTTATCTTTGGGGGAGCTGTTTTTT
TRBJ2-7,.,TRBV19,.,CASSIRQGSSYEQYF,TGTGCCAGTAGTATTCGCCAGGGTAGCTCCTACGAGCAGTACTTC
TRBJ2-3,.,TRBV6-4,TRBD2,CASSPLAGGPDTQYF,TGTGCCAGCAGCCCCCTAGCGGGGGGGCCAGATACGCAGTATTTT
TRBJ1-1,few,TRBV6-6,.,CASSSSRQNTEAFF,TGTGCCAGCAGCAGTTCTCGACAGAACACTGAAGCTTTCTTT
TRBJ2-1,.,TRBV6-5,.,CASSLTNAGEQFF,TGTGCCAGCAGCCTGACTAACGCGGGTGAGCAGTTCTTC
TRBJ1-1,.,TRBV18,TRBD1,CATDQGGPEAFF,TGTGCCACCGACCAGGGGGGCCCCGAAGCTTTCTTT
TRBJ2-7,.,TRBV6-5,.,CASARGANEQYF,TGTGCCAGCGCCAGGGGGGCCAACGAGCAGTACTTC
TRBJ2-7,.,TRBV11-2,.,CASSLSSYEQYF,TGTGCCAGCAGTCTCAGCTCCTACGAGCAGTACTTC
TRBJ1-3,once,TRBV6-1,.,CASSEVNPPLPGNTIYF,TGTGCCAGCAGTGAAGTTAATCCTCCACTACCTGGAAACACCATATATTTT
TRBJ1-1,.,TRBV6-6,.,CASSYGGHNTEAFF,TGTGCCAGCAGTTACGGGGGACATAACACTGAAGCTTTCTTT
TRBJ2-3,once,TRBV7-2,.,CASTPAGPTDTQYF,TGTGCCAGCACCCCAGCGGGCCCCACAGATACGCAGTATTTT
TRBJ2-7,.,TRBV10-1,.,CASSGEYEQYF,TGCGCCAGCAGTGGGGAATACGAGCAGTACTTC
TRBJ1-1,.,TRBV19,.,CASSGMSNTEAFF,TGTGCCAGTAGTGGCATGAGTAACACTGAAGCTTTCTTT
TRBJ2-7,.,TRBV5-1,.,CASSPRGLNSYEQYF,TGCGCCAGCAGCCCTCGGGGCCTAAACTCCTACGAGCAGTACTTC
TRBJ2-3,.,TRBV4-3,TRBD2,CASSQGASGLTDTQYF,TGCGCCAGCAGCCAAGGTGCTAGCGGGCTCACAGATACGCAGTATTTT
TRBJ1-4,.,TRBV5-6,.,CASSPRHQDAQRTNEKLFF,TGTGCCAGCAGCCCCCGACATCAGGACGCACAGCGTACTAATGAAAAACTGTTTTTT